This T cell receptor (beta chain) stems from a study of CD8 T cells in Susac syndrome. Random-hexamer reverse transcription was applied to about 0.45 to 1 ug RNA. TCR beta CDR3 was amplified by immunoSEQ covering 54 Vbeta and 13 Jbeta. TCRdb recomputed calls from the immunoSEQ multiplex PCR reads with MiXCR, one row per CDR3 protein. The sample contains 160,000 or so distinct CDR3 sequences, just under 95% of which appear only once. CDR3 size: 16 residues. Trimming shortened V by 0 bases and J by 9 bases, and 16 bases separated the two germline ends. Germline CDR1 is SGHRS and CDR2 is YFSETQ. J is TRBJ1-6 and V is TRBV5-1, with D unresolved. Material: CD4+ T cells from PBMCs. This TCR was sampled from a human donor in good health. CDR3 amino acids: CASSLGQEAPTSPLHF. CDR3 DNA sequence: TGCGCCAGCAGCTTGGGGCAGGAGGCCCCCACTTCACCCCTCCACTTT.